Each of the 12 T cell receptor beta chains below was sequenced from the same sample in a study of graft-versus-host responses after intestinal transplantation. TCRdb's copy holds only in-frame clones and misses some; the assay was immunoSEQ multiplex PCR. The table has roughly 5,000 clones, around 76% seen once. Lymphocytes (intraepithelial and lamina propria) were released by processing the graft tissue. Sequencing was performed on ileum tissue, taken about 240 days after intestinal transplant. The receptors were gathered from a human patient who received an intestinal transplant, so some T cells may come from the graft donor.

The chain carries TRBV6-9 and TRBJ2-7, with TRBD1 as a possible D gene (6 bases). The CDR3 loop spans 12 amino acids. Trimming cost V 9 bases and J 3 bases, with 12 bases left between them. Germline V gives CDR1 MNHGY, CDR2 SVAAGI. Here the CDR3 DNA reads TGTGCCAGTTACTCACAGGGCTACGAGCAGTACTTC. Protein product: CASYSQGYEQYF.

This clone is a singleton in its sample. This sequence joins TRBV30 and TRBJ1-2, with D uncertain. The germline V and J ends were trimmed by 7 bases and 2 bases, with 17 bases remaining between them. CDR1 GTSNPN and CDR2 SVGIG come from the germline V gene (reference sequence). This CDR3 region has 14 residues. The CDR3 sequence is CALGDFFSNYGYTF. Here the CDR3 DNA reads TGTGCCTTGGGAGACTTCTTTTCCAACTATGGCTACACCTTC.

The chain is built from TRBV5-1 and TRBJ2-2, with D perhaps TRBD1 (6 bases). V gave up 1 base and J gave up 4 bases, with 14 bases separating them. CDR3 length: 16 amino acids. CDR1 and CDR2 from the germline V gene are SGHRS and YFSETQ. CDR3: CASSLHRVDSTGELFF. The CDR3 DNA sequence: TGCGCCAGCAGCTTGCACAGGGTCGATAGCACCGGGGAGCTGTTTTTT. Supplemented by reference TRBV5-1 and TRBJ2-2, the full variable domain reads KAGVTQTPRYLIKTRGQQVTLSCSPISGHRSVSWYQQTPGQGLQFLFEYFSETQRNKGNFPGRFSGRQFSNSRSEMNVSTLELGDSALYLCASSLHRVDSTGELFFGEGSRLTVL.

This chain links TRBV11-2 with TRBJ2-7; weak D call: TRBD2 (5 bases). Trimming took 2 bases from V and 3 from J, leaving 11 bases between them. The CDR3 spans 14 residues. From germline, CDR1 is SGHAT and CDR2 FQNNGV. The CDR3 spells CASSLSGFFYEQYF. Written as DNA, the CDR3 is TGTGCCAGCAGCTTATCGGGGTTCTTCTACGAGCAGTACTTC.

V and J are TRBV11-1 and TRBJ1-4, with a possible D match to TRBD1 (5 bases). The V and J ends lost 3 bases and 0 bases respectively, with 8 bases between them. The CDR3 consists of 15 residues. The germline V gene has CDR1 SGHAT and CDR2 FQDESV (reference sequence). The CDR3 nucleotides read TGTGCCAGCAGCTTGACAGATGCAACTAATGAAAAACTGTTTTTT. Translating it yields CASSLTDATNEKLFF.

The J gene is TRBJ1-1, the V gene TRBV19; D possibly corresponds to TRBD1 (6 bases). Germline assignment: CDR1 LNHDA and CDR2 SQIVND (reference sequence). The V end was cut by 4 bases, the J end by 3 bases, with 12 bases between. This CDR3 has 14 residues. Written as DNA, the CDR3 is TGTGCCAGTAGTACGATGGACAGCTACACTGAAGCTTTCTTT. Its protein product is CASSTMDSYTEAFF.

This CDR3 reads CASIARGWGTPQHF. In nucleotides, the CDR3 is TGTGCCAGTATTGCACGGGGGTGGGGGACGCCCCAGCATTTT. This chain links TRBV19 with TRBJ1-5; D may be TRBD1 (5 bases). The CDR3 loop spans 14 amino acids. Per germline, CDR1 LNHDA and CDR2 SQIVND (reference sequence). Between the trimmed V and J ends, which lost 7 bases and 9 bases, there was a span of 19 bases.

The chain couples TRBV21-1 to TRBJ1-4; the D call TRBD1 from the table was never checked on the DNA. TRBV21-1 constitutes a pseudogene. The CDR3 has 17 residues. The CDR3 nucleotides are TGTGCCAGCAGCAAAGACTCCTCGGGACAGGGGCTTGAAAAACTGTTTTTT. Translation: CASSKDSSGQGLEKLFF.

The gene calls are TRBV9 and TRBJ1-6; maybe TRBD1 (5 bases). Germline loops: CDR1 SGDLS, CDR2 YYNGEE. There are 16 residues in the CDR3. V lost 5 bases to trimming and J lost 9 bases, with 21 bases between them. Written as DNA, the CDR3 is TGTGCCAGCAGTAAGGGTGGGGGGGAGAGGGGTTCACCCCTCCACTTT. Its translation is CASSKGGGERGSPLHF.

The chain uses TRBV4-2 and TRBJ2-3; 9 bases map to TRBD2. This CDR3 region has 18 residues. In germline, CDR1 is LGHNA, CDR2 YNFKEQ. V dropped 3 bases and J dropped 1; count of bases not matched to a gene: 11. CDR3 bases: TGTGCCAGCAGCCAGTCGACTCTAGTAGCGGGGGGCACAGATACGCAGTATTTT. As protein: CASSQSTLVAGGTDTQYF.

V and J are TRBV7-2 and TRBJ2-3; the D call may be TRBD1 or TRBD2 (5 bases each). The CDR3 consists of 14 residues. Germline V CDR1 and CDR2: SGHTA, FQGNSA. Trimming took off 7 bases at V and 5 bases at J, with 16 bases between the two ends. CDR3 in DNA: TGTGCCAGCACCCTGACGGGGCCTATAGATACGCAGTATTTT. Amino acids: CASTLTGPIDTQYF.

The V call is TRBV5-1, the J call TRBJ1-4, with D possibly matching TRBD1 (5 bases). The germline V gene encodes CDR1 SGHRS and CDR2 YFSETQ. The CDR3 covers 14 residues. V lost 2 bases to trimming and J lost 7 bases, with 12 bases between them. CDR3 sequence reads: CASSLQVSAEKLFF. CDR3 sequence (DNA): TGCGCCAGCAGCTTACAGGTCTCCGCTGAAAAACTGTTTTTT.